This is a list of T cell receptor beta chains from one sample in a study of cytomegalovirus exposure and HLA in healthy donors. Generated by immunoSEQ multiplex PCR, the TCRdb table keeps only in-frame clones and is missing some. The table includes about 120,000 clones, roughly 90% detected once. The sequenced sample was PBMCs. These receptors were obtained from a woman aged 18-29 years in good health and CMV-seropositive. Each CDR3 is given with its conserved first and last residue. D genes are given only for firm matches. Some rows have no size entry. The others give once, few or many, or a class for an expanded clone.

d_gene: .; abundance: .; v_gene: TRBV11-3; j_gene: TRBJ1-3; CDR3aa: CASSPRGGPTFSGNTIYF; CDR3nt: TGTGCCAGCAGCCCTCGAGGAGGCCCGACATTCTCTGGAAACACCATATATTTT
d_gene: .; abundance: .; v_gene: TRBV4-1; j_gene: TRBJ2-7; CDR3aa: CASSQAGQLSYEQYF; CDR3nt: TGCGCCAGCAGCCAAGCGGGACAACTCTCCTACGAGCAGTACTTC
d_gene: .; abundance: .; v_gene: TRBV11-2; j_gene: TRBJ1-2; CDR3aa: CASSLGYREDYGYTF; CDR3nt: TGTGCCAGCAGCTTAGGGTACAGAGAAGACTATGGCTACACCTTC
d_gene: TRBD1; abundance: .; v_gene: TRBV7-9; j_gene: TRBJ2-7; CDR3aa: CAGGQGSDEQYF; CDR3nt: TGTGCCGGGGGACAGGGCTCTGACGAGCAGTACTTC
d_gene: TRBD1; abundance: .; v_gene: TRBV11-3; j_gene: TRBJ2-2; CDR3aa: CASSSYRGRELFF; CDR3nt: TGTGCCAGCAGCTCCTACAGGGGCCGGGAGCTGTTTTTT
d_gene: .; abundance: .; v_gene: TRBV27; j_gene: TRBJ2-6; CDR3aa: CASSLGRFTGANVLTF; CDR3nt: TGTGCCAGCAGTTTGGGGAGGTTCACTGGGGCCAACGTCCTGACTTTC
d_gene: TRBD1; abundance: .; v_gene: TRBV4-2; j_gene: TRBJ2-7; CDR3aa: CASSHGQGAMNEQYF; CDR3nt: TGTGCCAGCAGCCACGGACAGGGGGCAATGAATGAGCAGTACTTC
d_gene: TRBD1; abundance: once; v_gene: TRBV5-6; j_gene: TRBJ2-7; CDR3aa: CASSLTGGEQYF; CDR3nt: TGTGCCAGCAGCTTAACAGGGGGCGAGCAGTACTTC
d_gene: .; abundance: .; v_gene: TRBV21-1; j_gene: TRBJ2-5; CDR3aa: CASSKRGKETQYF; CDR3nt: TGTGCCAGCAGCAAACGGGGGAAAGAGACCCAGTACTTC
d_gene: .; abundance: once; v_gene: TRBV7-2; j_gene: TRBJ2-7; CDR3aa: CASSLGGRHYEQYF; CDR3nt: TGTGCCAGCAGCCTCGGAGGACGACACTACGAGCAGTACTTC
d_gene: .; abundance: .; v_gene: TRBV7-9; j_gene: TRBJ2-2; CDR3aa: CASSARQDTGELFF; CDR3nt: TGTGCCAGCAGCGCCCGACAGGACACCGGGGAGCTGTTTTTT
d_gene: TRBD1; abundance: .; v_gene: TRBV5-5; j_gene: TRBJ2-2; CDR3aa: CASSRAPGQQNTGELFF; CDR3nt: TGTGCCAGCAGCCGAGCCCCGGGACAGCAAAACACCGGGGAGCTGTTTTTT
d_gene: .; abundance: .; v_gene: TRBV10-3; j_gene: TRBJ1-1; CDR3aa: CAIRDSLNTEAFF; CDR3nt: TGTGCCATCAGAGACAGTCTGAACACTGAAGCTTTCTTT
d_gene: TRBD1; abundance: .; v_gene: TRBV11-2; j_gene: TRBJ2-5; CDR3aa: CASSWGTGPQETQYF; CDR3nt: TGTGCCAGCAGCTGGGGGACAGGGCCACAAGAGACCCAGTACTTC
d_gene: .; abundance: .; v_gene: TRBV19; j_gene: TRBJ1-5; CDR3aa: CASSIRHPREPQHF; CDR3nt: TGTGCCAGTAGTATACGGCACCCACGGGAGCCCCAGCATTTT
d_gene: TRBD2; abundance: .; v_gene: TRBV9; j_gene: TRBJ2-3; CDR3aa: CASSGGAGGLTDTQYF; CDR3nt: TGTGCCAGCAGCGGAGGAGCGGGGGGGTTGACAGATACGCAGTATTTT
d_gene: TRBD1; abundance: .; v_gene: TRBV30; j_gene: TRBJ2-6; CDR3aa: CAWSAGQVNVLTF; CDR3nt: TGTGCCTGGAGTGCCGGACAGGTAAACGTCCTGACTTTC
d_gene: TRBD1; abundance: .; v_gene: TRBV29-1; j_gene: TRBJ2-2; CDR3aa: CSVASRGPGELFF; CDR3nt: TGCAGCGTCGCGAGCAGGGGGCCCGGGGAGCTGTTTTTT
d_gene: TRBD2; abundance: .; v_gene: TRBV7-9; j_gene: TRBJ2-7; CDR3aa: CASSYGTSGSGQYF; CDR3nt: TGTGCCAGCAGTTATGGGACTAGCGGGAGTGGGCAGTACTTC
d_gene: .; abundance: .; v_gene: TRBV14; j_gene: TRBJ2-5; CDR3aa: CASSRYRERGETQYF; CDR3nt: TGTGCCAGCAGCCGCTACAGGGAGAGAGGGGAGACCCAGTACTTC
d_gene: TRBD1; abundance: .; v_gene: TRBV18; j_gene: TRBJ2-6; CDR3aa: CASSPGDREYSGANVLTF; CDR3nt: TGTGCCAGCTCACCAGGGGACAGGGAGTACTCTGGGGCCAACGTCCTGACTTTC